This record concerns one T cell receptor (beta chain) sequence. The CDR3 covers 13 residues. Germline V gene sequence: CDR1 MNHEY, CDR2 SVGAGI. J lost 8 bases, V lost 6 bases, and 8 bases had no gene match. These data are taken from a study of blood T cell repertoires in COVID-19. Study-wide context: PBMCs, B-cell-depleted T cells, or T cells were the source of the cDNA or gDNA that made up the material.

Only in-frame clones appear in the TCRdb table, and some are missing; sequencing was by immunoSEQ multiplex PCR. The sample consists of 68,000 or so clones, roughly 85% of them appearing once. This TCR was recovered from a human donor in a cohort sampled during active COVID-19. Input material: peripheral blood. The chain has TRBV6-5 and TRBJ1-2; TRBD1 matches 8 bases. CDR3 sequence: CASSRQGKGGYTF. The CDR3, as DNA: TGTGCCAGCAGCAGACAGGGGAAAGGCGGCTACACCTTC.